The clone carrying this TCR beta chain was recorded a few times. The data derive from a study of T cells after yellow fever vaccination. The CDR3 extends over 16 amino acids. V lost 0 bases to trimming and J lost 7 bases, with 16 bases between them. Germline assignment: CDR1 MNHEY and CDR2 SMNVEV (reference sequence). TCRdb fed the 5' RACE reads into MiXCR, producing one record per CDR3 protein. The data hold 150,000 or so distinct CDR3 sequences, with over 7% observed a single time. The clonotype comes from a man between 18 and 35 years old who received the YFV17D yellow fever vaccine. Specimen: CD8+ T cells sorted from PBMCs, collected 45 days after the yellow fever booster vaccination. This chain connects TRBV27 to TRBJ2-1; D gene ambiguous. The CDR3 nucleotides are TGTGCCAGCAGTTTATCCCTAGGGCTTCCCCGGAATGAGCAGTTCTTC. Translated: CASSLSLGLPRNEQFF.